Listed below are T cell receptor beta chains from one sample, sequenced in a study of regulatory T cells in long-lasting Graves disease. From the multiplex PCR reads, TCRdb called clonotypes with MiXCR, one entry per CDR3 protein. The sample includes about 430,000 distinct CDR3 sequences, approximately 22% seen only once; the top ten take around an eighth. The source was peripheral blood mononuclear cells (PBMCs), collected when the disease was refractory, from a patient treated with antithyroid drugs. All receptors derive from a female donor with Graves disease. CDR3s leave out the opening cysteine and the closing phenylalanine or tryptophan. The D gene is left open where the match is weak.

V	J	D	CDR3
TRBV7-8	TRBJ1-1	-	ASSSMPRGQNTEAF
TRBV25-1	TRBJ1-1	-	ASSFVVGGEAF
TRBV3-1	TRBJ1-1	-	ASSQEGGNIAEAF
TRBV19	TRBJ2-4	-	ASSKSGGQNQNIQY
TRBV20-1	TRBJ1-6	-	SAPKDRTNSPLH
TRBV6-1	TRBJ1-2	TRBD1	ASGQGHNYGYT
TRBV7-2	TRBJ2-7	-	ASSFTGVGGEQY
TRBV10-3	TRBJ1-4	-	AISESAGLLGVKLF
TRBV28	TRBJ2-5	-	ASSLPAAGLGETQY
TRBV30	TRBJ2-7	TRBD1	AWRQGAYEQY
TRBV14	TRBJ2-7	TRBD2	ASSQRLAGVPYEQY
TRBV2	TRBJ1-1	TRBD1	ASIRTGNTEAF
TRBV7-8	TRBJ2-2	TRBD2	ASSPGVGTSENTGELF
TRBV9	TRBJ2-7	TRBD1	ASSSSTGGDQGQY
TRBV24-1	TRBJ2-3	TRBD2	ATSEGLISDTQY
TRBV20-1	TRBJ2-3	TRBD2	SARVAGGSTDTQY
TRBV27	TRBJ2-2	-	ASEDRNTGELF
TRBV11-2	TRBJ1-2	-	ASSGARSYGYT
TRBV6-1	TRBJ1-5	-	ASSPILKSANQPQH
TRBV6-1	TRBJ2-1	-	ASGPWVTEMYNEQF
TRBV2	TRBJ2-7	TRBD1	ASSADGQGSYEQY
TRBV20-1	TRBJ1-5	TRBD1	SARPQGAGQPQH
TRBV3-1	TRBJ1-4	-	ASSQGNEKLF
TRBV20-1	TRBJ2-3	TRBD2	SASPREPRDTQY
TRBV11-2	TRBJ2-5	-	ASSVEYDRQETQY
TRBV28	TRBJ2-3	-	ASSFALVITDTQY
TRBV19	TRBJ2-2	TRBD1	ASSARQGTTTGELF
TRBV7-2	TRBJ2-7	TRBD2	ASSQSSSGRLYEQY
TRBV7-9	TRBJ2-3	TRBD1	ASSFGQGTTDTQY
TRBV7-9	TRBJ2-2	-	ASSSGQPTGELF
TRBV7-6	TRBJ2-7	-	ASSPGWGAQEQY
TRBV3-1	TRBJ1-4	-	ASSQLTGDNEKLF
TRBV2	TRBJ2-2	TRBD2	ASGRTSGTFTGELF
TRBV2	TRBJ1-2	-	ASTNSPNYGYT
TRBV24-1	TRBJ1-1	TRBD1	ATSDPRQGGTEAF
TRBV30	TRBJ2-1	-	AWSVPGNEQF
TRBV10-3	TRBJ1-5	TRBD1	AISPGTGINQPQH
TRBV15	TRBJ2-2	-	ATSRESNLAGELF
TRBV6-2/TRBV6-3	TRBJ1-1	-	ASSPGAAATEAF
TRBV27	TRBJ2-7	-	ASSLRSRDEQY
TRBV11-2	TRBJ2-2	-	ASSSYPERGATNTGELF
TRBV12-3/TRBV12-4	TRBJ2-5	TRBD2	ASSFSGWGLAGNEGGRETQY
TRBV7-8	TRBJ2-7	TRBD1	ASSLVVGTGGGEQY
TRBV28	TRBJ1-2	-	ATGPEGYGYT
TRBV27	TRBJ2-7	-	ASSSVGDPYEQY
TRBV2	TRBJ1-2	-	ASSEVGRGQNNYGYT
TRBV28	TRBJ1-2	-	ASSTERYGYT
TRBV3-1	TRBJ1-3	-	ASSQDRAEDNTIY
TRBV13	TRBJ2-5	-	ASSLEGNETQY
TRBV3-1	TRBJ1-3	-	ASSQARNTIY
TRBV15	TRBJ1-2	TRBD1	ATSRTTGDYGYT
TRBV6-5	TRBJ1-1	TRBD1	ASSYSGQGNTEAF
TRBV7-2	TRBJ2-1	-	ASSLGVYYNEQF
TRBV11-2	TRBJ2-5	-	ASSRSGMGYQETQY
TRBV2	TRBJ2-2	-	ASRARDQYTGELF